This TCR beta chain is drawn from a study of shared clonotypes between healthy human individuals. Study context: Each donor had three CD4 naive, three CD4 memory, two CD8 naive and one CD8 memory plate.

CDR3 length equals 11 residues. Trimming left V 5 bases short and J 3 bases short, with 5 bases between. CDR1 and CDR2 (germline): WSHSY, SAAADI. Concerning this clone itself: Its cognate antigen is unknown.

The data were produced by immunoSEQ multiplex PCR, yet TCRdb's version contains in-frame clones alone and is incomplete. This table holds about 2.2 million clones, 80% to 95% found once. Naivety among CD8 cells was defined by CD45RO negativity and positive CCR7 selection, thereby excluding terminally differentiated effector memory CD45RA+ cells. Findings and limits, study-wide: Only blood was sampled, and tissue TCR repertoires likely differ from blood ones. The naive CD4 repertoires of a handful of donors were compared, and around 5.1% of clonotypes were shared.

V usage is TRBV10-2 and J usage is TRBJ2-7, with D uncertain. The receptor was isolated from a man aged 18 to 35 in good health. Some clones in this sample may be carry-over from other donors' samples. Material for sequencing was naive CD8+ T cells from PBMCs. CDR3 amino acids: CASSYSYEQYF. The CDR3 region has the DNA TGCGCCAGCAGTTATAGCTACGAGCAGTACTTC.